These T cell receptor beta chains were read from a single sample in a study of T cell changes during pregnancy in multiple sclerosis. The repertoire was sequenced with immunoSEQ multiplex PCR; TCRdb's copy has only in-frame clones and lacks some. The sample gives more than 35,000 clones, roughly 90% of which show up once; over 0.55% is in the top ten. The specimen comprised CD4+ T cells from peripheral blood mononuclear cells, sampled before pregnancy. The receptors originated from a female donor with multiple sclerosis, enrolled in a pregnancy study. Each CDR3 is given with its conserved first and last residue. D genes are given only for firm matches.

v_call: TRBV11-3
d_call: TRBD2
cdr3_aa: CASSRSPGGALTGELFF

v_call: TRBV28
d_call: NA
cdr3_aa: CASSLFSWSGQFF

v_call: TRBV2
d_call: TRBD1
cdr3_aa: CASRQGEDQPQHF

v_call: TRBV5-6
d_call: TRBD1
cdr3_aa: CASSYATGGGYEKLFF

v_call: TRBV4-3
d_call: TRBD2
cdr3_aa: CASSPLAGSYNEQFF

v_call: TRBV6-5
d_call: NA
cdr3_aa: CASSGRREQYF

v_call: TRBV11-2
d_call: TRBD1
cdr3_aa: CASSSGTGGFDTYEQYF

v_call: TRBV5-4
d_call: TRBD1
cdr3_aa: CASSLIGGQGLRNYGYTF

v_call: TRBV7-6
d_call: NA
cdr3_aa: CASSFDSRTYEQYF

v_call: TRBV27
d_call: TRBD1
cdr3_aa: CASSLGQFTGELFF